The 10 T cell receptor beta chains below all came from one sample that was sequenced in a study of CD8+CD57+ T cells in acquired aplastic anemia listed by TCRdb under 2018. Sequencing relied on an Illumina HiSeq 2000. Profiling of TCR beta VDJ combinations and CDR3 sequences used genomic DNA as the template. TCRdb reran the public reads through fastp at Q25 and MiXCR, keeping productive beta chains. Each entry is one CDR3 protein sequence, shown with its most common DNA and genes. The sample includes 200,000 to 250,000 distinct CDR3 sequences, with around 63% observed a single time. About 29% of the sample is taken by the ten largest. Sequencing input: sorted CD4+, CD8+, or CD8+CD57+ T cells (not recorded which) from PBMCs. These receptors were obtained from a human donor in good health.

This clonotype was seen a few times. The rearrangement links TRBV20-1 to TRBJ2-7; 10 nucleotides align to TRBD1. Germline V gives CDR1 DFQATT, CDR2 SNEGSKA (reference sequence). CDR3 length: 13 residues. With V trimmed by 6 bases and J by 5 bases, 7 bases remained unmatched. The CDR3: CSASRTGGHEQYF. The CDR3 nucleotides read TGCAGTGCGAGTAGGACAGGGGGACACGAGCAGTACTTC.

This clonotype was observed a few times. The chain uses TRBV2 and TRBJ1-2; perhaps TRBD1 as D (6 bases). This CDR3 has 13 amino acids. Per the germline V gene, CDR1 is SNHLY and CDR2 is FYNNEI. V gave up 3 bases and J gave up 7 bases, with 12 bases separating them. The CDR3 coding sequence is TGTGCCAGCAGTGAGGCAGGGGTCGGTGGCTACACCTTC. Its protein is CASSEAGVGGYTF.

This clonotype was detected only a few times. J is TRBJ2-1 and V is TRBV2; 8 bases are a match to TRBD1. The CDR3 contains 15 residues. Per the germline V gene, CDR1 is SNHLY and CDR2 is FYNNEI. The V segment lost 7 bases and the J segment 2 bases; nucleotides outside the gene matches: 7. CDR3 DNA sequence: TGTGCCAGCACCCAGGGGACAGGCCCCTACAATGAGCAGTTCTTC. It codes for CASTQGTGPYNEQFF.

The genes are TRBV5-1 and TRBJ1-2, with 7 bases matching TRBD1. Germline loops: CDR1 SGHRS, CDR2 YFSETQ. The trim removed 4 bases at V and 4 bases at J, leaving 16 bases unmatched. This CDR3 has 17 amino acids. The CDR3 DNA is TGCGCCAGCAGCCCCGGGCGGACAGGCGATAACTTCTATGGCTACACCTTC. It translates to CASSPGRTGDNFYGYTF.

This chain uses TRBV24-1 with TRBJ2-2; D is perhaps TRBD1 (5 bases). Trimming shortened V by 3 bases and J by 3 bases, and 10 bases separated the two germline ends. CDR3 length: 15 residues. CDR1 and CDR2 from the germline V gene are KGHDR and SFDVKD. The CDR3 sequence: CATSDPGLHTGELFF. CDR3 sequence (DNA): TGTGCCACCAGTGATCCAGGGCTCCACACCGGGGAGCTGTTTTTT.

As concerns this clonotype: One end of the junction fails to match germline, which may point to a read error. The chain joins TRBV7-3 to TRBJ2-7; 9 bases align to TRBD1. This CDR3 spans 15 amino acids. Germline V gene sequence: CDR1 SGHTA, CDR2 FQGTGA. CDR3 protein: CASSQEWGQGGEQYF. CDR3 nucleotides: TGCGCCAGCAGCCAAGAGTGGGGACAGGGAGGCGAGCAGTACTTC. Together with reference TRBV7-3 and TRBJ2-7, the CDR3 gives the full variable domain: GAGVSQTPSNKVTEKGKYVELRCDPISGHTALYWYRQSLGQGPEFLIYFQGTGAADDSGLPNDRFFAVRPEGSVSTLKIQRTERGDSAVYLCASSQEWGQGGEQYFGPGTRLTVT.

The V gene is TRBV16, the J gene TRBJ1-6; a weak D match, TRBD1 (6 bases). There are 16 residues in the CDR3. The ends were cut back, 0 bases at V and 5 bases at J, with 11 bases in the middle. Per germline, CDR1 KGHSY and CDR2 FQNENV. The chain's CDR3 is CASSQSIGTNNSPLHF. The CDR3, as DNA: TGTGCCAGCAGCCAATCGATTGGGACAAATAATTCACCCCTCCACTTT.

Points on this clonotype: The DNA is omitted, as the CDR3 cannot be located on it reliably, and the CDR3 follows TCRdb's listing. The chain uses TRBV7-8 and TRBJ2-7; the D call TRBD1 from the table was never checked on the DNA. The CDR3 region is 22 residues in length, termini included. CDR1 SGHVS and CDR2 FQNEAQ come from the germline V gene. The CDR3 sequence: CASSPEGGAAGYTFGSGTEQYF.

The CDR3 loop is CASSPTGGIQETQYF. The CDR3 DNA is TGTGCCAGCTCACCTACAGGGGGTATCCAAGAGACCCAGTACTTC. The J gene is TRBJ2-5, the V gene TRBV18; 8 bases are shared with TRBD1. The CDR3 has 15 residues. Germline V gives CDR1 KGHSH, CDR2 LQKENI. V lost 3 bases and J lost 1; bases outside the gene matches: 4.

V gene TRBV7-3 combines with J gene TRBJ2-7; tentatively, D is TRBD1 (6 bases). The V gene's germline CDR1 is SGHTA and CDR2 FQGTGA. The CDR3 length is 15 residues. The germline V and J ends were trimmed by 5 bases and 4 bases, with 18 bases remaining between them. The CDR3 here is CASSPERTEPYEQYF. DNA for the CDR3: TGTGCCAGCAGCCCCGAGAGGACAGAGCCTTACGAGCAGTACTTC.